A selection of T cell receptor beta chains follows, all from one sample in a study of neurological immune-mediated disorders. Each CDR3 protein gets one entry after TCRdb re-called the 5' RACE reads with MiXCR. The profile shows 50,000 or so distinct CDR3 sequences, about a quarter of them singletons. The sample taken for sequencing was PBMCs. These receptors originate from a woman aged 70 to 79 in good health. CDR3s include the opening cysteine and the closing phenylalanine or tryptophan.

v_call cdr3_aa
TRBV12-3/TRBV12-4 CASRLAGANTGELFF
TRBV20-1 CSAPGVGRGPYNEQFF
TRBV2 CASSAGSGELFF
TRBV7-9 CASSKLRNDGYTF
TRBV7-3 CASSLRPGVGTEAFF
TRBV5-6 CASSPGGGSRYNEQFF
TRBV6-6 CASSYPRQPPNQPQHF
TRBV12-3/TRBV12-4 CASSLRQTYEQYF
TRBV10-3 CAISESGQDTEAFF
TRBV5-1 CASSFGTANTEAFF
TRBV24-1 CATKGTRGDTGELFF
TRBV9 CASSVGGATEAFF
TRBV28 CASSLGRDAQPETQYF
TRBV5-1 CASSLAADNGANVLTF
TRBV27 CASSPLARTNTGELFF
TRBV3-1 CASSQDHYVANVLTF
TRBV5-1 CASSPSPASDYYGYTF
TRBV28 CASRVGGRRGYTF
TRBV15 CATSRGSLATNEKLFF
TRBV15 CATSRVRGNEQFF
TRBV7-8 CASSPRGGTSGVYTQYF
TRBV9 CASSTGLSSEAFF
TRBV7-2 CASSPRTPGAGYGYTF
TRBV25-1 CASSDLVCTYF
TRBV11-2 CASSPPGDDRGYTF
TRBV5-1 CASTGDQETQYF
TRBV5-1 CASSQRQGTDTQYF
TRBV12-3/TRBV12-4 CASRRTSGYNEQFF
TRBV10-3 CAISEGAGTAVGGYTF
TRBV5-1 CASSGQGNTGELFF
TRBV5-1 CASSLPGGSSDTQYF
TRBV25-1 CARGGAEAFF
TRBV7-9 CASSWDLNTGELFF
TRBV6-2/TRBV6-3 CASSYGTSGYYEQYF
TRBV7-2 CASSQGVEQYF
TRBV5-1 CASSLRGQANTEAFF
TRBV5-1 CASRRVSRDTQYF
TRBV27 CASRRGQGNEKLFF
TRBV7-2 CASSLRASQETQYF
TRBV20-1 CSARPPHAGDQPQHF
TRBV6-1 CASSAGPYNSPLHF
TRBV2 CASSRPDGNNEQFF
TRBV6-1 CASSLYGYTF
TRBV6-5 CASSKSRGDQPQHF
TRBV5-6 CASSLRLGGGTGELFF
TRBV6-5 CASSYSPFGRLDEQFF
TRBV6-1 CASSENTEAFF
TRBV7-8 CASSLGRDNSPLHF
TRBV3-1 CASSQEGRTSSVF
TRBV10-2 CASSQTGNGYTF
TRBV12-3/TRBV12-4 CASSLQGASDTQYF
TRBV21-1 CASSKASRTLVAYNEQFF
TRBV6-5 CASSYASGRAYEQYF
TRBV12-3/TRBV12-4 CACRQGPSNYGYTF
TRBV5-1 CASSLTGRNTEAFF
TRBV28 CATTPTDRHTYEQYF
TRBV5-1 CASSFLLAANEQFF
TRBV2 CASSDWRGIDEQYF
TRBV10-3 CATGRGDTGELFF